These 13 T cell receptor beta chains came from one sample sequenced in a study of T cells after yellow fever vaccination. In TCRdb, the 5' RACE reads were re-called with MiXCR into one record per CDR3 protein. Altogether some 340,000 distinct CDR3 sequences are present, roughly 4% being singletons, with the ten largest covering about 26%. Material: PBMCs, obtained 5 days after the yellow fever booster vaccination. All receptors come from a man younger than 35 who received the YFV17D yellow fever vaccine.

This rearrangement joins TRBV6-2 or TRBV6-3 to TRBJ2-7, with D possibly called TRBD1 or TRBD2 (5 bases each). Trimming took 6 bases from V and 10 from J, leaving 13 bases between them. The V gene's germline CDR1 is MNHEY and CDR2 SVGEGT. The CDR3 runs to 11 residues. The DNA for the CDR3 is TGTGCCAGCAGAGGACCCGGGGCCCAGTACGTC. This gives the protein CASRGPGAQYV.

A few counts support this clonotype. This chain joins TRBV4-3 and TRBJ2-1; 11 bases map to TRBD2. The junction had 4 bases not matched to a gene; V was cut back by 2 bases and J by 4 bases. From germline, CDR1 is LGHNA and CDR2 YSLEER. The CDR3 is made up of 16 amino acids. The CDR3 loop reads CASSQLTSGKYNEQFF. The CDR3 DNA is TGCGCCAGCAGCCAATTGACTAGCGGGAAATACAATGAGCAGTTCTTC.

This clonotype came up a few times. The chain employs TRBV12-3 or TRBV12-4 and TRBJ2-5; D perhaps matches TRBD1 (5 bases). The CDR3 spans 13 residues. V was shortened by 5 bases and J by 3 bases, with 10 bases between the two germline ends. The CDR3 sequence is CASSKSTEETQYF. CDR3 sequence (DNA): TGTGCCAGCAGTAAGTCGACAGAAGAGACCCAGTACTTC.

The sample holds many counts of this clonotype. The chain recombines TRBV6-1 with TRBJ1-1; no firm D call. Germline assignment: CDR1 MNHNS and CDR2 SASEGT. V dropped 7 bases and J dropped 10 bases, with 13 bases sitting between them. This CDR3 comprises 11 residues. CDR3 amino acids: CASTTRVAAFF. The CDR3 DNA follows: TGTGCCAGCACCACCCGGGTTGCAGCTTTCTTT.

The chain employs TRBV7-7 and TRBJ2-1; no clear D. The CDR3 is 14 amino acids. V shed 1 base and J shed 5 bases, with 9 bases lying between them. CDR1 SSHAT and CDR2 FNYEAQ come from the germline V gene (reference sequence). The CDR3 loop reads CASSLGGSNNEQFF. The CDR3 DNA reads TGTGCCAGCAGCTTAGGGGGTTCCAACAATGAGCAGTTCTTC.

The chain combines TRBV18 with TRBJ2-3, with 7 bases that match TRBD1. Trimming removed 3 bases from V and 2 bases from J; junction bases left unmatched: 5. The CDR3 runs to 15 residues. Per germline, CDR1 KGHSH and CDR2 LQKENI. The chain's CDR3 is CASSPQGVHTDTQYF. Here the CDR3 DNA reads TGTGCCAGCTCACCTCAGGGGGTCCACACAGATACGCAGTATTTT.

There are a few counts of this clonotype. The chain has TRBV5-1 and TRBJ2-1, with 11 nucleotides matching TRBD2. This CDR3 region has 19 residues. V lost 4 bases, J lost 2 bases, and 14 bases stayed unmatched. Per germline, CDR1 SGHRS and CDR2 YFSETQ. The CDR3 nucleotides are TGCGCCAGCAGCCCTTATAGGGCTAGCGGGGGGCCTACCTACAATGAGCAGTTCTTC. Protein product: CASSPYRASGGPTYNEQFF.

This clonotype has ten or more counts. V gene TRBV5-1 combines with J gene TRBJ2-5; 8 nucleotides line up with TRBD2. The CDR3 loop spans 14 amino acids. The V gene end was trimmed by 6 bases and the J gene end by 5 bases; junction bases not matched to a gene: 9. The germline gives CDR1 SGHRS, CDR2 YFSETQ. CDR3: CASKKLAVGETQYF. The CDR3 DNA follows: TGCGCCAGCAAAAAACTAGCGGTAGGGGAGACCCAGTACTTC.

This clonotype has more than one count but fewer than ten. V is TRBV6-2 or TRBV6-3 and J is TRBJ1-1; a weak D match, TRBD1 (6 bases). Germline CDR1 reads MNHEY; CDR2 reads SVGEGT. V lost 0 bases, J lost 1 base, and 12 bases lay in between. This CDR3 is built from 16 residues. CDR3 in DNA: TGTGCCAGCAGTTACTCGATCGGCAGGGGGAACACTGAAGCTTTCTTT. Amino acid sequence: CASSYSIGRGNTEAFF.

In its sample, this clonotype was seen a few times. The chain combines TRBV20-1 with TRBJ1-2; D might be TRBD1 (5 bases). This CDR3 has 14 residues. Germline-derived CDR1 and CDR2 are DFQATT and SNEGSKA (reference sequence). V lost 5 bases and J 0 bases, leaving 13 bases between the germline ends. The CDR3 loop reads CSAWDRKANYGYTF. CDR3 DNA: TGCAGTGCTTGGGACCGAAAAGCTAACTATGGCTACACCTTC.

This clonotype was picked up many times. V gene TRBV6-1 combines with J gene TRBJ2-7, with 7 bases fitting TRBD2. J was trimmed by 2 bases and V by 2 bases; bases with no gene match: 6. There are 15 residues in the CDR3. Looked up from germline, CDR1 is MNHNS and CDR2 is SASEGT. The CDR3 reads CASSEFASGTYEQYV. The CDR3 bases are TGTGCCAGCAGTGAATTCGCTAGCGGAACCTACGAGCAGTACGTC.

This clonotype was seen many times. The chain uses TRBV21-1 and TRBJ2-7; the table's D call, TRBD1, has no DNA check behind it. TRBV21-1 is labeled a pseudogene. The CDR3 extends over 16 amino acids. The CDR3 DNA follows: TGTGCCAGCAGCAGATCACAGTGCGCCCCGCCTTACGAGCAGTACGTC. The encoded protein is CASSRSQCAPPYEQYV.

Ten or more counts support this clonotype. The CDR3 loop is CASKAGGNNSPLHF. The CDR3, as DNA: TGTGCCAGCAAGGCAGGGGGGAATAATTCACCCCTCCACTTT. The chain uses TRBV2 and TRBJ1-6; 7 nucleotides match TRBD1. Germline CDR1 SNHLY, CDR2 FYNNEI. CDR3 size: 14 residues. Trimming took 7 bases from V and 5 from J; bases not matched to a gene: 5.